This entry describes one T cell receptor (beta chain). Its antigen is not yet known. No qualities accompany the bases; no much larger clone lies one base away. In total, approximately 610 healthy bone marrow donors made up the cohort. At the time of sampling, every cohort member was nominally healthy, though immune exposures that went unrecorded were likely present. The donor tested CMV seropositive, placing the donor among the 250 to 350 seropositive members of the cohort. Each donor provided a peripheral blood sample, and peripheral blood mononuclear cells were used for TCR beta sequencing. Genomic DNA was extracted from the blood cell samples with the Qiagen DNeasy Blood Extraction Kit. The CDR3 sequence holds 15 residues, the cysteine and phenylalanine included. Of all the DNA, just the CDR3 is kept, 45 bases in frame from base 1. Trimming takes 2 bases off V and 2 bases off J; junction bases not matched to a gene: 4. CDR1 and CDR2, looked up from the germline V gene, are ENHRY and SYGVKD.

This sample was taken from a study of cytomegalovirus exposure and HLA in healthy donors (dated by TCRdb to the late 2010s). For context, the study as a whole: An earlier analysis of around 600 of the donors reported roughly 300 Gb of sequence data and approximately 110 million unique TCR beta sequences from roughly 200 million T cells. An early release that covered roughly 600 HLA-typed donors contained around 300 gigabases of sequencing data and 70 million to 100 million unique TCR sequences. Of the roughly 400 genotyped donors, approximately 80% fell in the genetic ancestry cluster associated with self-reported Caucasian donors. The study aimed to test whether signatures of past pathogen exposure could be identified by cataloging public T cell receptors. Using immunosequencing, the study profiled T cell repertoires from 550 to 750 subjects and related those repertoires to cytomegalovirus serostatus. Besides the first cohort of 666 subjects, a separate validation cohort made up of 95 to 150 different subjects was used. The study combined high-throughput TCR immunosequencing, statistical association of individual TCRs with disease status, and machine learning to predict cytomegalovirus infection status. In a later analysis, previously published TCR beta repertoires from several hundred donors were re-analyzed and high-resolution HLA genotyping was added so that TCR occurrence patterns could be studied. Rather than drawing on any new phenotypic data, the later analysis identified candidate immune exposures from TCR beta sequences and the way those sequences occurred across donors. An earlier analysis of around 580 of the donors used high-throughput TCR beta sequencing to judge whether each TCR beta V gene segment behaved as functional or pseudogenic. Donor age, sex, ethnicity and CMV serostatus were compiled alongside the repertoire data. A later genetic analysis used genome-wide SNP genotypes for about three fifths of the 666 donors, treating that subset as a discovery cohort. Every repertoire in the discovery cohort had been generated on one and the same sequencing platform. Class I and class II HLA loci were covered by the typing at four-digit resolution. Typing coverage varied by locus: roughly 629-630 donors for A, B, C, DRB1 and DQB1; roughly 510 for DQA1; about 600 for DPA1; around 490 for DPB1. Because of strong linkage in the cohort, 5 or 6 DR-DQ haplotypes were treated as single units for association and clustering. Among about 390 genotyped donors of the cohort, an average of roughly 240,000 unique TCR beta nucleotide sequences were sequenced per donor, around 20% of them non-productive. Summary of the overall study and its limitations: Correlated functional status among segregating V segments might reflect linkage disequilibrium, but an unknown experimental factor could not be ruled out. The sequencing pipeline was judged likely to have produced a cluster of highly shared sequence variants as a technical artifact. In vitro tests confirmed that three of the cytomegalovirus-associated TCR beta chains recognize cytomegalovirus antigens. A later analysis associated some 17,000 TCR beta sequences with specific HLA alleles at a false discovery rate of 0.05. The study gave a list of 150 to 200 TCR beta chains associated with cytomegalovirus. When HLA alleles, especially DR and DQ, strongly co-occurred, attributing TCR associations to individual alleles was difficult. According to the authors, the approach could potentially be generalized to other disease states and immunological phenotypes. In a later analysis, the rate of TCR association differed among HLA loci, with DRB1 alleles having the most associated TCRs and HLA-C alleles having the fewest. In a later genetic analysis, fewer N-insertions in productive TCRs were reported among donors in an Asian-associated ancestry cluster than the roughly 710-donor mean. In a later analysis, several top co-occurrence clusters were reported to appear linked to parvovirus B19, influenza, CMV and Epstein-Barr virus. A further reported finding was that TCR beta sequences accurately predicted the HLA-A and HLA-B alleles for most subjects in the first cohort. According to a later analysis, most CMV-associated TCR beta chains appeared to be HLA-restricted, and the HLA associations seemed to be driven largely by CMV exposure. Approximately 18 rarely observed V segments, including chromosome 9 orphons, were excluded from the earlier analysis of about 610 of the donors because counts were too low. A later genetic analysis associated a missense DCLRE1C variant with V-gene and J-gene trimming of TCR beta chains, and an independent cohort replicated the association. Immune exposure information for the cohort was limited to CMV serostatus. Because HLA typing was missing for some donors at each locus, association tests included only the typed subset. Across donors, most TCR sequences were observed very rarely, whereas some public TCRs were present in many individuals. A later analysis found that HLA-associated TCR beta chains were more clonally expanded and had lower generation probabilities than equally common non-associated chains. An earlier analysis of approximately 600 of the donors showed that most TCR beta V segments appeared in productive rearrangements either about 90% or about 30% of the time, which broadly matched IMGT annotations. Cytomegalovirus status was reported to be diagnosed by the classifier with high specificity and sensitivity in both the original and validation cohorts. Sequencing depth was assumed to be roughly uniform across donors in the presence/absence analyses, though that assumption may not hold. This cohort had only TCR beta chains sequenced, and the lack of alpha or paired-chain data limited which features could be detected. Because the 87-base-pair reads could not distinguish some IMGT-functional V segments, including TRBV6-2 and TRBV6-3, those segments were excluded.

The method was the immunoSEQ multiplex PCR assay. The multiplex PCR relied on a mix of 60 forward primers for TCR Vbeta segments and 13 reverse primers for TCR Jbeta segments. The CDR3 region of rearranged TCR beta genes was amplified from genomic DNA with a multiplex PCR assay. Amplified TCR beta libraries were sequenced as 87-base-pair reads on the Illumina HiSeq System. In the authors' own workflow: A later analysis tallied about 77 million unique TCR beta chains across the 666 repertoires, and some 12 million of those chains were shared by two or more donors. Raw reads were error-corrected and collapsed into unique sequences with a nearest-neighbor algorithm that merged closely related sequences to remove PCR and sequencing errors. CDR3 sequences were aligned to IMGT reference sequences to assign V, D and J gene segments. For a sequence to be retained, a match of at least six nucleotides to both a V gene segment and a J gene segment was required. A rearrangement counted as productive if the CDR3 had no stop codons and remained in frame with V and J, and every other rearrangement counted as non-productive. Following IMGT convention, CDR3 was defined as the stretch from the second conserved V-encoded cysteine up to the conserved J-encoded phenylalanine. In an earlier analysis of some 550 of the donors, sequences lacking an unambiguous match to a single V gene segment were excluded. An earlier analysis of a few hundred of the donors classified V segments as functional when productive rearrangements were above 56.7% and as segregating when the standard deviation between donors was above 5%. A statistical classification framework was developed to diagnose cytomegalovirus status using the catalog of TCR beta chain sequences. V and J gene assignment, in a later analysis, came from comparing TCR nucleotide sequences with IMGT/GENE-DB human TR gene sequences. The TCRdist pipeline was used in a later analysis to assign CDR3 sequences and most-parsimonious VDJ recombination scenarios. In a later analysis, each TCR beta chain was defined by its CDR3 amino acid sequence together with its V-gene family, and reads lacking a unique V-gene family were excluded. A later analysis removed 592 highly shared, low-generation-probability nucleotide sequences to deal with suspected cross-contamination and a sequencing artifact. In a later analysis, a clonal expansion index was calculated for each public chain from normalized within-repertoire ranks of inferred template counts. In a later analysis, generation probabilities were computed with a VDJ recombination model fitted to out-of-frame rearrangements, and the resulting probabilities were checked against IGoR. Hypergeometric tests were used in a later analysis to score TCR-TCR, TCR-HLA and TCR-CMV co-occurrence, with a repertoire-size bias correction applied to the TCR pairs. A later analysis estimated false discovery rates by permuting HLA or CMV assignments 20 times. In a later analysis, co-occurring TCRs were grouped using DBSCAN, and TCRdist sequence similarity was added for clustering within HLA-allele-positive subsets. Co-occurrence clustering excluded repertoires with fewer than 30,000 or more than 120,000 public chains, plus five with anomalous nucleotide sharing. Not all clones reach the TCRdb copy of this immuneACCESS table, which keeps in-frame sequences only. Checked studies attribute under half of the gap to unresolved V genes and leave the rest unexplained. V, J and clone size are those of that table, while D and trimming were read from the DNA. For this sample there are some 97,000 clones; 65% to 80% appear just once. The top ten constitute just under 4% of the sample.

This TCR was recovered from a woman in her fifties or sixties in good health and CMV-seropositive. Recombination joined TRBV10-3 with TRBJ2-3; TRBD2 fits 7 bases in the junction. The sequenced sample consisted of PBMCs. The CDR3 reads CAISEKSGNTDTQYF. The DNA reads TGTGCCATCAGTGAGAAAAGCGGGAACACAGATACGCAGTATTTT.